Detailed here is one T cell receptor beta chain. No antigen is known for it. The length of the CDR3 is 16 residues. The trim removed 1 base at V and 8 bases at J, leaving 10 bases unmatched. CDR1 is MGHRA, CDR2 YSYEKL, per germline. This sample is part of a study of cytomegalovirus exposure and HLA in healthy donors. Study information: Approximately 83 million unique TCRs from HLA-typed donors were held in an early data release.

The study, taken as a whole, reports: In an earlier analysis, about 87% or about 30%: the productive usage of most TCR beta V segments. Donors were assumed by presence/absence analyses to have roughly uniform sequencing depth.

A multiplex PCR was run with 60 Vbeta primers and 13 Jbeta primers. TCRdb's copy holds only in-frame clones and misses some; the assay was immunoSEQ multiplex PCR. The sample has under 35,000 clones. The clonotype originates from a man aged 30-40 years in good health and CMV-seronegative. The chain couples TRBV4-1 to TRBJ1-4, with 7 bases matching TRBD1. Sample: PBMCs. CDR3 amino acids: CASSQAGTALWEKLFF. The CDR3 DNA follows: TGCGCCAGCAGCCAAGCCGGGACAGCCCTTTGGGAAAAACTGTTTTTT.